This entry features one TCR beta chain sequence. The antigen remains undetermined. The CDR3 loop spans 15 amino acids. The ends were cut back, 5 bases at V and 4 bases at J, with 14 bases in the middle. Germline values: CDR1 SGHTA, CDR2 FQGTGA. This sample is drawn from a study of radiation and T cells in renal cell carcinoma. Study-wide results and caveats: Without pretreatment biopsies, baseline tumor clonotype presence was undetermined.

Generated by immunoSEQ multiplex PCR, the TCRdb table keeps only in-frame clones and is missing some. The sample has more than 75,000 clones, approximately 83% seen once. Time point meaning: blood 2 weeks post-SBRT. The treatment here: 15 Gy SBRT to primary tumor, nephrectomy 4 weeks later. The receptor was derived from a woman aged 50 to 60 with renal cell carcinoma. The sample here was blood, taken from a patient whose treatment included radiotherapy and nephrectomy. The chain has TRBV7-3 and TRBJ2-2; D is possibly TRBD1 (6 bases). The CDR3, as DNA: TGTGCCAGCAGCCAAGGGACATCTAGCACCGGGGAGCTGTTTTTT. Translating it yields CASSQGTSSTGELFF.